What follows are 28 T cell receptor beta chains derived from one specimen sequenced in a study of beta chain features in type 1 diabetes. Whole-study findings and limits: Moderately but significantly shorter TCRB CDR3s were found in Type 1 diabetes patients in all four CD4+ subsets.

Sequenced material consisted of expressed TCRB transcripts (all of the isolated RNA was reverse transcribed). TCRdb's table, derived via immunoSEQ multiplex PCR, lists solely in-frame clones and lacks some. This table holds roughly 330,000 clones, roughly 12% found once. The antigens these receptors bind are not known. Sequencing was carried out using naive CD4+ T cells from blood. Receptor source: a young woman with type 1 diabetes.

The chain joins TRBV7-2 to TRBJ2-3, with D tentatively TRBD2 (6 bases). V dropped 8 bases and J dropped 0 bases, with 15 bases sitting between them. The CDR3 is made up of 15 amino acids. Germline lookup yields CDR1 SGHTA and CDR2 FQGNSA. The DNA for the CDR3 is TGTGCCAGCGCATCCAGCGGGTCGAGCACAGATACGCAGTATTTT. It codes for CASASSGSSTDTQYF.

This clone was seen a few times. The rearrangement joins TRBV9 to TRBJ2-1; TRBD2 aligns across 13 bases. The CDR3 has 16 residues. CDR1 is SGDLS, CDR2 YYNGEE, per germline. The J segment lost 3 bases and the V segment lost 4 bases, leaving 4 bases of the junction unmatched. This CDR3 is CASSFRTSGGYNEQFF. The CDR3 DNA follows: TGTGCCAGCAGCTTCCGGACTAGCGGGGGCTACAATGAGCAGTTCTTC.

The DNA for the CDR3 is TGCGCCAGCAGCCAGCAGATCGGGGGTGAGCAGTTCTTC. It codes for CASSQQIGGEQFF. The chain combines TRBV4-3 with TRBJ2-1, with D perhaps matching TRBD2 (6 bases). V was cut by 3 bases and J by 9 bases, with 12 bases left in between. Germline assignment: CDR1 LGHNA and CDR2 YSLEER. CDR3 length: 13 residues.

In this sample, this clone turned up a few times. This CDR3 is also generated by other DNA sequences in the sample. This chain links TRBV27 with TRBJ2-5; 15 bases agree with TRBD2. The CDR3 is 16 residues long. The germline CDR1 and CDR2 sequences are MNHEY and SMNVEV (reference sequence). The trim removed 5 bases at V and 2 bases at J, leaving 3 bases unmatched. CDR3 sequence: CASSLGLAGGQETQYF. The CDR3 DNA reads TGTGCCAGCAGTCTTGGACTAGCGGGAGGGCAAGAGACCCAGTACTTC.

This clone was seen only a few times. This chain links TRBV10-3 with TRBJ2-7; 9 nucleotides line up with TRBD2. CDR3 length: 16 amino acids. The germline V gene has CDR1 ENHRY and CDR2 SYGVKD. V shed 0 bases, J shed 4 bases, and the junction held 7 bases outside the gene matches. Here the CDR3 DNA reads TGTGCCATCAGTGAGTCTCGGCTAGCGGGAAGTTACGAGCAGTACTTC. Its protein is CAISESRLAGSYEQYF.

This chain joins TRBV30 and TRBJ1-5, with 7 bases lining up with TRBD1. V trimming: 4 bases; J trimming: 5 bases; junction bases outside the gene matches: 2. There are 12 residues in the CDR3. Germline V gene data show CDR1 as GTSNPN and CDR2 as SVGIG (reference sequence). The CDR3 here is CAWNTGDQPQHF. Written as DNA, the CDR3 is TGTGCCTGGAATACAGGGGATCAGCCCCAGCATTTT. Full variable domain (outside the CDR3, taken from reference TRBV30 and TRBJ1-5): SQTIHQWPATLVQPVGSPLSLECTVEGTSNPNLYWYRQAAGRGLQLLFYSVGIGQISSEVPQNLSASRPQDRQFILSSKKLLLSDSGFYLCAWNTGDQPQHFGDGTRLSIL.

The V call is TRBV15, the J call TRBJ1-1, with 8 bases matching TRBD1. The CDR3 runs 16 residues. V dropped 1 base and J dropped 2; count of bases not matched to a gene: 6. CDR1 is LNHNV and CDR2 is YYDKDF in the germline V gene (reference sequence). CDR3 bases: TGTGCCACCAGCAGAGGGGCCAGGGGGCTCAACACTGAAGCTTTCTTT. This translates into CATSRGARGLNTEAFF. The full variable domain, rest sourced from reference TRBV15 and TRBJ1-1, is DAMVIQNPRYQVTQFGKPVTLSCSQTLNHNVMYWYQQKSSQAPKLLFHYYDKDFNNEADTPDNFQSRRPNTSFCFLDIRSPGLGDTAMYLCATSRGARGLNTEAFFGQGTRLTVV.

This clone was counted between two and nine times. This chain joins TRBV30 and TRBJ2-7; possible D gene TRBD1, 6 bases. The CDR3 covers 11 residues. Germline V gene lookup returns CDR1 GTSNPN and CDR2 SVGIG (reference sequence). The V end lost 4 bases, the J end lost 6 bases, and 10 bases lay between the germline ends. The CDR3 reads CAWTQGTEQYF. In DNA, the CDR3 is TGTGCCTGGACACAGGGAACCGAGCAGTACTTC.

A few counts support this clone. The chain has TRBV29-1 and TRBJ2-1; 9 bases are a match to TRBD2. Germline values: CDR1 SQVTM, CDR2 ANQGSEA. Unmatched junction bases numbered 9, after V lost 2 bases and J lost 7 bases. This CDR3 region has 15 residues. The CDR3 coding sequence is TGCAGCGTTGAAATTGTTAGCGGGAGAACTAATGAGCAGTTCTTC. This codes for CSVEIVSGRTNEQFF.

This chain joins TRBV29-1 and TRBJ1-4, with D possibly matching TRBD1 (6 bases). Per the germline V gene, CDR1 is SQVTM and CDR2 is ANQGSEA. CDR3 length: 14 residues. The germline V and J ends were trimmed by 3 bases and 8 bases, with 16 bases remaining between them. CDR3 sequence: CSVERAGEREKLFF. Here the CDR3 DNA reads TGCAGCGTTGAGCGGGCAGGGGAGCGAGAAAAACTGTTTTTT.

The J gene is TRBJ1-1, the V gene TRBV15, with 8 nucleotides matching TRBD1. Losses at the gene ends were 0 bases for V and 3 bases for J; bases not matched to a gene: 6. This CDR3 is built from 16 residues. Germline CDR1 reads LNHNV; CDR2 reads YYDKDF (reference sequence). CDR3 sequence: CATSRDDRGMDTEAFF. The DNA of the CDR3 is TGTGCCACCAGCAGAGATGACAGGGGCATGGACACTGAAGCTTTCTTT. The whole variable domain, filled in from reference TRBV15 and TRBJ1-1, reads DAMVIQNPRYQVTQFGKPVTLSCSQTLNHNVMYWYQQKSSQAPKLLFHYYDKDFNNEADTPDNFQSRRPNTSFCFLDIRSPGLGDTAMYLCATSRDDRGMDTEAFFGQGTRLTVV.

This clone has only a few counts. The chain is built from TRBV6-5 and TRBJ2-7; 14 bases are shared with TRBD2. Per the germline V gene, CDR1 is MNHEY and CDR2 is SVGAGI. V lost 5 bases and J lost 7; bases outside the gene matches: 7. The CDR3 runs to 15 residues. CDR3 in DNA: TGTGCCAGCAGTCGGGGACTAGCGGGAGTCGGTGAGCAGTACGTC. This codes for CASSRGLAGVGEQYV.

The rearrangement links TRBV7-6 to TRBJ2-7, with 11 bases lining up with TRBD2. Per germline, CDR1 SGHVS and CDR2 FNYEAQ. V lost 1 base to trimming and J lost 7 bases; unmatched junction nucleotides: 12. The CDR3 spans 17 residues. The CDR3 spells CASSLVPLAGGPSEQYF. DNA of the CDR3: TGTGCCAGCAGCTTAGTTCCCTTAGCGGGAGGGCCCTCTGAGCAGTACTTC.

The chain recombines TRBV10-3 with TRBJ1-2; D remains unclear. V lost 0 bases, J lost 5 bases, and 4 bases lay in between. This CDR3 has 12 amino acids. Germline loops: CDR1 ENHRY, CDR2 SYGVKD. The CDR3 DNA is TGTGCCATCAGTGAGTCCAGTTATGGCTACACCTTC. Translated, it gives CAISESSYGYTF.

There are a few counts of this clone. V gene TRBV7-2 combines with J gene TRBJ2-3, with 11 positions matching TRBD2. Per germline, CDR1 SGHTA and CDR2 FQGNSA. The CDR3 consists of 15 residues. The V segment lost 2 bases and the J segment 6 bases; nucleotides outside the gene matches: 4. CDR3 loop: CASSLKSSGRDTQYF. In DNA form, the CDR3 reads TGTGCCAGCAGCTTAAAATCTAGCGGGAGGGATACGCAGTATTTT.

CDR3 bases: TGTGCCAGCACCCTGCAGACAGGGCTTACCGGAAACACCATATATTTT. It codes for CASTLQTGLTGNTIYF. The gene calls are TRBV5-4 and TRBJ1-3; 7 nucleotides match TRBD1. Trimming removed 6 bases from V and 4 bases from J; junction bases left unmatched: 13. Per germline, CDR1 SGHNT and CDR2 YYREEE (reference sequence). This CDR3 comprises 16 residues.

Concerning this clone: Different DNA sequences within this sample yield the same CDR3. The chain links TRBV5-4 to TRBJ1-2; 11 nucleotides align to TRBD1. Looked up from germline, CDR1 is SGHNT and CDR2 is YYREEE (reference sequence). This CDR3 has 15 amino acids. V was clipped by 2 bases and J by 3 bases; unmatched bases: 3. The CDR3 sequence is CASSLGQGADYGYTF. The CDR3 DNA sequence: TGTGCCAGCAGCTTAGGACAGGGGGCGGACTATGGCTACACCTTC.

This clone was seen more than once but under ten times. J is TRBJ2-1 and V is TRBV4-2, with TRBD2 matching over 13 bases. J was trimmed by 10 bases and V by 5 bases; bases with no gene match: 8. This CDR3 has 15 residues. Germline-derived CDR1 and CDR2 are LGHNA and YNFKEQ. CDR3 in DNA: TGTGCCAGCAGCGAAGGGACTAGCGGGACATACGAGCAGTTCTTC. Encoded protein: CASSEGTSGTYEQFF.

The chain couples TRBV27 to TRBJ2-3; TRBD2 matches 9 bases. There are 17 residues in the CDR3. Trimming cost V 5 bases and J 0 bases; bases outside gene matches: 9. CDR1 and CDR2 from the germline V gene are MNHEY and SMNVEV (reference sequence). In DNA form, the CDR3 reads TGTGCCAGCAGTCAACGAATGACTAGCGGTAGCACAGATACGCAGTATTTT. It is translated as CASSQRMTSGSTDTQYF.

In its sample, this clone was seen a few times. J is TRBJ1-1 and V is TRBV28, with D uncertain. Trimming stripped 2 bases from V and 1 base from J, with 8 bases between. Germline CDR1 reads MDHEN; CDR2 reads SYDVKM. This CDR3 is built from 14 residues. CDR3 in amino acids: CASSLATGNTEAFF. The CDR3 DNA reads as TGTGCCAGCAGTTTAGCGACGGGGAACACTGAAGCTTTCTTT.

The chain employs TRBV2 and TRBJ1-1, with 10 bases that match TRBD1. Looked up from germline, CDR1 is SNHLY and CDR2 is FYNNEI. CDR3 length equals 13 residues. V lost 5 bases, J lost 6 bases, and 3 bases stayed unmatched. CDR3 sequence: CASSSDRGAEAFF. CDR3 sequence (DNA): TGTGCCAGCAGTTCGGACAGGGGGGCTGAAGCTTTCTTT.

CDR3 region: CASSTPSGTYEQYF. In DNA form, the CDR3 reads TGTGCCAGCAGTACTCCTAGCGGTACCTACGAGCAGTACTTC. The rearrangement uses TRBV28 and TRBJ2-7, with 7 bases aligning to TRBD2. The CDR3 extends over 14 amino acids. Germline assignment: CDR1 MDHEN and CDR2 SYDVKM. The J segment lost 2 bases and the V segment lost 5 bases, leaving 6 bases of the junction unmatched. The whole variable domain, remainder taken from reference TRBV28 and TRBJ2-7, is DVKVTQSSRYLVKRTGEKVFLECVQDMDHENMFWYRQDPGLGLRLIYFSYDVKMKEKGDIPEGYSVSREKKERFSLILESASTNQTSMYLCASSTPSGTYEQYFGPGTRLTVT.

The sample holds many counts of this clone. V and J are TRBV29-1 and TRBJ2-7; 9 bases are shared with TRBD2. The V segment lost 4 bases and the J segment 0 bases; nucleotides outside the gene matches: 4. Germline V lookup: CDR1 SQVTM, CDR2 ANQGSEA. The CDR3 covers 14 residues. The CDR3 sequence: CSVVPLAGSYEQYV. CDR3 coding DNA: TGCAGCGTTGTTCCACTAGCGGGCTCCTACGAGCAGTACGTC.

The chain carries TRBV30 and TRBJ2-5, with 7 bases matching TRBD1. The V gene's germline CDR1 is GTSNPN and CDR2 SVGIG (reference sequence). The CDR3 covers 14 residues. Losses at the gene ends were 2 bases for V and 2 bases for J; bases not matched to a gene: 5. As DNA, the CDR3 is TGTGCCTGGAGTACCCGGGACAGTCAAGAGACCCAGTACTTC. Its translation: CAWSTRDSQETQYF. The entire variable domain, with the rest obtained from reference TRBV30 and TRBJ2-5, is as follows: SQTIHQWPATLVQPVGSPLSLECTVEGTSNPNLYWYRQAAGRGLQLLFYSVGIGQISSEVPQNLSASRPQDRQFILSSKKLLLSDSGFYLCAWSTRDSQETQYFGPGTRLLVL.

The V call is TRBV9, the J call TRBJ2-1, with 9 bases matching TRBD2. The CDR3 extends over 15 amino acids. With V trimmed by 2 bases and J by 6 bases, 6 bases remained unmatched. CDR1 SGDLS and CDR2 YYNGEE come from the germline V gene. The CDR3 reads CASSVGTSSGNEQFF. DNA of the CDR3: TGTGCCAGCAGCGTCGGGACTAGCTCGGGCAATGAGCAGTTCTTC.

The genes are TRBV5-1 and TRBJ2-3; 11 positions agree with TRBD2. Germline V lookup: CDR1 SGHRS, CDR2 YFSETQ. There are 14 residues in the CDR3. V dropped 4 bases and J dropped 6; count of bases not matched to a gene: 4. CDR3 region: CASSRRLAGDTQYF. The CDR3 nucleotides are TGCGCCAGCAGCAGGCGACTAGCGGGGGATACGCAGTATTTT.

The rearrangement links TRBV6-5 to TRBJ2-5; D may be TRBD1 (5 bases). Trimming removed 0 bases at V and 1 base at J, with 12 bases between. The CDR3 consists of 16 residues. Germline V gene sequence: CDR1 MNHEY, CDR2 SVGAGI. In nucleotides, the CDR3 is TGTGCCAGCAGTTACTCGATTACAGGCCTCCAAGAGACCCAGTACTTC. Protein product: CASSYSITGLQETQYF.

This chain joins TRBV10-3 and TRBJ1-2, with 10 bases matching TRBD1. V trimming: 4 bases; J trimming: 3 bases; junction bases outside the gene matches: 8. Germline assignment: CDR1 ENHRY and CDR2 SYGVKD. The CDR3 is made up of 16 amino acids. The CDR3 loop is CAISGLRDRGDYGYTF. The CDR3 DNA sequence: TGTGCCATCAGTGGCCTCCGGGACAGGGGTGACTATGGCTACACCTTC.